This T cell receptor beta chain originates from a study of control samples from healthy donors and cancer patients. The protocol was immunoSEQ multiplex PCR, while the TCRdb copy is restricted to in-frame clones and leaves out a portion. Listed are around 190,000 clones; 2% to 2.5% falls within the top ten. The TCR sequence derives from a woman aged 25-40 years in good health. The sequencing input was blood.

CDR3 sequence reads: CASSEKLWGAAGYGYTF. CDR3 DNA: TGTGCCAGCAGTGAGAAACTCTGGGGGGCGGCGGGCTATGGCTACACCTTC. The chain links TRBV6-1 to TRBJ1-2; perhaps TRBD1 as D (6 bases). V lost 3 bases and J lost 4, with 21 bases in between. Germline-derived CDR1 and CDR2 are MNHNS and SASEGT. This CDR3 has 17 amino acids.